The 19 T cell receptor beta chains in this list originate from one sample, sequenced in a study of cytomegalovirus exposure and HLA in healthy donors. PCR used 60 Vbeta primers and 13 Jbeta primers. Method: immunoSEQ multiplex PCR; TCRdb's copy keeps in-frame clones and lacks some. The data show 120,000 or so clones, with roughly two thirds seen just once and about 1.5% held by the top ten. Sequencing was carried out using PBMCs. The source of these receptors is a man younger than 40 in good health and CMV-seropositive.

The chain recombines TRBV5-1 with TRBJ2-6; D unresolved. The CDR3 totals 13 residues. Trimming pared 4 bases from V and 4 bases from J, leaving 6 bases between. The germline V gene has CDR1 SGHRS and CDR2 YFSETQ. CDR3 bases: TGCGCCAGCAGCCCGTTGGGGGCCAACGTCCTGACTTTC. The encoded protein is CASSPLGANVLTF.

V is TRBV7-2 and J is TRBJ1-1, with D possibly matching TRBD1 (5 bases). CDR3 length: 13 residues. The V gene's germline CDR1 is SGHTA and CDR2 FQGNSA. V lost 2 bases and J 8 bases, leaving 12 bases between the germline ends. In nucleotides, the CDR3 is TGTGCCAGCAGCTTATATGTTTACAGGGAAGCTTTCTTT. This translates into CASSLYVYREAFF. Variable domain in full (rest from reference TRBV7-2 and TRBJ1-1): GAGVSQSPSNKVTEKGKDVELRCDPISGHTALYWYRQSLGQGLEFLIYFQGNSAPDKSGLPSDRFSAERTGGSVSTLTIQRTQQEDSAVYLCASSLYVYREAFFGQGTRLTVV.

The chain employs TRBV7-8 and TRBJ2-7, with a weak D call TRBD2 (7 bases). V was clipped by 5 bases and J by 5 bases, with 22 bases between them. CDR3 length equals 16 residues. Germline-derived CDR1 and CDR2 are SGHVS and FQNEAQ. This chain's CDR3 is CASSRRGGTAWDEQYF. The CDR3 DNA reads as TGTGCCAGCAGCAGAAGGGGGGGGACGGCGTGGGACGAGCAGTACTTC. The complete variable domain, with remaining parts taken from reference TRBV7-8 and TRBJ2-7, reads GAGVSQSPRYKVAKRGQDVALRCDPISGHVSLFWYQQALGQGPEFLTYFQNEAQLDKSGLPSDRFFAERPEGSVSTLKIQRTQQEDSAVYLCASSRRGGTAWDEQYFGPGTRLTVT.

The gene calls are TRBV5-1 and TRBJ1-4; 9 bases match TRBD1. Germline values: CDR1 SGHRS, CDR2 YFSETQ. The V and J ends lost 4 bases and 8 bases, in that order; junction bases with no gene match: 15. This CDR3 has 17 residues. CDR3 residues: CASSRRTTGGDSEKLFF. The CDR3 DNA reads TGCGCCAGCAGCCGTAGAACAACAGGGGGCGATAGCGAAAAACTGTTTTTT.

The rearrangement uses TRBV7-3 and TRBJ2-1; 8 bases agree with TRBD2. Germline CDR1 SGHTA, CDR2 FQGTGA. CDR3 length: 15 amino acids. Germline trimming cut 2 bases from V and 7 bases from J; bases unmatched to any gene: 7. CDR3 loop: CASSLAGGVRNEQFF. Written as DNA, the CDR3 is TGTGCCAGCAGCTTAGCGGGAGGAGTAAGAAATGAGCAGTTCTTC.

The table lists this clone with a few counts. The gene calls are TRBV2 and TRBJ2-2; D perhaps matches TRBD1 (6 bases). V lost 3 bases, J lost 5 bases, and 10 bases lay in between. Germline V gene lookup returns CDR1 SNHLY and CDR2 FYNNEI. This CDR3 is 14 amino acids long. The CDR3, as DNA: TGTGCCAGCAGTGAGCAGGGGACGACCGGGGAGCTGTTTTTT. Its protein product is CASSEQGTTGELFF.

The chain links TRBV6-5 to TRBJ1-6, with TRBD1 matching 7 bases. J was trimmed by 10 bases and V by 4 bases; bases with no gene match: 7. Germline CDR1 MNHEY, CDR2 SVGAGI. The CDR3 has 14 amino acids. CDR3 region: CASSFDREISPLHF. In DNA form, the CDR3 reads TGTGCCAGCAGTTTTGACAGGGAAATCTCACCCCTCCACTTT.

The V and J genes are TRBV7-9 and TRBJ2-5, with unresolved D. The CDR3 is 16 amino acids. The germline V gene encodes CDR1 SEHNR and CDR2 FQNEAQ (reference sequence). Trimming took 3 bases from V and 0 from J, leaving 14 bases between them. CDR3 DNA sequence: TGTGCCAGCAGCTTTCCGCTGGGCCAGTACCAAGAGACCCAGTACTTC. It specifies CASSFPLGQYQETQYF.

This clone was seen just once. The gene calls are TRBV7-8 and TRBJ2-3, with D perhaps matching TRBD1 (5 bases). The germline V gene has CDR1 SGHVS and CDR2 FQNEAQ. V dropped 2 bases and J dropped 0 bases, with 12 bases sitting between them. The CDR3 consists of 16 residues. The CDR3 is CASSLIGALSTDTQYF. CDR3 sequence (DNA): TGTGCCAGCAGCTTAATAGGGGCTCTTAGCACAGATACGCAGTATTTT.

The chain has TRBV9 and TRBJ2-3; D might be TRBD2 (6 bases). CDR3 size: 16 residues. The V and J ends lost 3 bases and 4 bases respectively, with 18 bases between them. Germline lookup yields CDR1 SGDLS and CDR2 YYNGEE. The chain's CDR3 is CASSDAGTYFSDTQYF. CDR3 nucleotides: TGTGCCAGCAGCGACGCCGGGACTTATTTTTCAGATACGCAGTATTTT.

This clone turned up a few times. The chain recombines TRBV19 with TRBJ2-7, with 8 bases fitting TRBD2. CDR3 size: 13 residues. After removal of 8 bases from V and 13 bases from J, the junction contained 16 bases not matched to a gene. CDR1 and CDR2 from the germline V gene are LNHDA and SQIVND (reference sequence). CDR3 nucleotides: TGTGCCAGTTCGCCTACGGGGGGGCTCCACTCCTACTTC. Amino acids: CASSPTGGLHSYF.

This clone has a handful of counts. The chain couples TRBV19 to TRBJ1-1, with D possibly TRBD1 on 5 matching bases. Trimming left V 10 bases short and J 1 base short, with 10 bases between. Germline loops: CDR1 LNHDA, CDR2 SQIVND (reference sequence). The length of the CDR3 is 12 residues. CDR3 coding DNA: TGTGCCACCGGACACCGGAACACTGAAGCTTTCTTT. It yields the protein CATGHRNTEAFF.

The gene calls are TRBV6-5 and TRBJ1-1; D is uncertain. This CDR3 is built from 13 residues. Trimming pared 7 bases from V and 0 bases from J, leaving 9 bases between. Per germline, CDR1 MNHEY and CDR2 SVGAGI. The CDR3 sequence: CASTRRMNTEAFF. CDR3 sequence (DNA): TGTGCCAGCACCCGGCGGATGAACACTGAAGCTTTCTTT.

This CDR3 is CASSLSAGDNNQPQHF. CDR3 coding DNA: TGTGCCAGCAGTTTATCGGCAGGCGACAATAATCAGCCCCAGCATTTT. V gene TRBV27 combines with J gene TRBJ1-5; D is uncertain. The CDR3 has 16 residues. Germline V gene sequence: CDR1 MNHEY, CDR2 SMNVEV (reference sequence). Trimming removed 0 bases at V and 4 bases at J, with 13 bases between.

The gene calls are TRBV4-2 and TRBJ2-1; 7 nucleotides match TRBD2. This CDR3 region has 14 residues. Trimming removed 1 base from V and 7 bases from J; junction bases left unmatched: 4. CDR1 and CDR2 (germline): LGHNA, YNFKEQ. CDR3: CASSQGLAGNEQFF. CDR3 bases: TGTGCCAGCAGCCAAGGACTAGCAGGTAATGAGCAGTTCTTC.

V gene TRBV5-1 combines with J gene TRBJ2-1, with D perhaps matching TRBD1 (6 bases). Germline V gene data show CDR1 as SGHRS and CDR2 as YFSETQ. V gave up 6 bases and J gave up 1 base, with 17 bases separating them. The CDR3 is made up of 16 amino acids. This CDR3 is CASTLNTGSSYNEQFF. The CDR3 region has the DNA TGCGCCAGCACCTTAAACACAGGGTCTTCCTACAATGAGCAGTTCTTC.

V usage is TRBV5-4 and J usage is TRBJ2-1, with a weak D call TRBD1 (6 bases). Trimming cost V 4 bases and J 14 bases, with 16 bases left between them. This CDR3 is 12 amino acids long. Germline CDR1 is SGHNT and CDR2 is YYREEE (reference sequence). CDR3 sequence reads: CASSLRDNREFF. The DNA for the CDR3 is TGTGCCAGCAGCCTGAGGGACAACCGGGAGTTCTTC.

V and J are TRBV7-3 and TRBJ2-7; 7 bases map to TRBD1. CDR3 length equals 16 residues. The junction had 8 bases not matched to a gene; V was cut back by 1 base and J by 2 bases. Germline V lookup: CDR1 SGHTA, CDR2 FQGTGA. The CDR3 is CASSLKPHRGPYEQYF. The CDR3, as DNA: TGTGCCAGCAGCTTAAAACCTCACAGGGGACCCTACGAGCAGTACTTC.

The chain employs TRBV5-8 and TRBJ1-4; tentative D call: TRBD1 (5 bases). V was clipped by 4 bases and J by 7 bases, with 14 bases between them. Looked up from germline, CDR1 is SGHTS and CDR2 is YDEGEE. This CDR3 contains 14 residues. The CDR3 is CASSGRGKGEKLFF. The CDR3 nucleotides read TGTGCCAGCAGCGGCCGGGGGAAGGGTGAAAAACTGTTTTTT.